This passage covers 2 T cell receptor beta chains from one sample sequenced in a study of blood T cells in healthy people across ages. For the second PCR, which ran for 7 to 11 cycles, a sample-barcoded 5' primer and a J-beta primer mix were used. TCRdb reprocessed the 5' RACE reads via MiXCR and lists one record per CDR3 protein. The table shows 650,000 to 900,000 distinct CDR3 sequences, with 55% to 65% occurring only once. The sequenced material came from blood. These receptors were taken from a man aged 25-45 years in good health.

The gene calls are TRBV6-1 and TRBJ1-2; a weak D match, TRBD1 (5 bases). The CDR3 contains 15 residues. Trimming stripped 6 bases from V and 3 bases from J, with 17 bases between. Germline V CDR1 and CDR2: MNHNS, SASEGT. The DNA for the CDR3 is TGTGCCAGCAGAGAATCGGGGCTTTCATACTATGGCTACACCTTC. Residues: CASRESGLSYYGYTF.

This sequence joins TRBV6-6 and TRBJ2-1, with D uncertain. Germline CDR1 is MNHNY and CDR2 is SVGAGI (reference sequence). Trimming removed 2 bases at V and 2 bases at J, with 16 bases between. The CDR3 consists of 17 residues. CDR3 sequence: CASSYESVPVTYNEQFF. DNA of the CDR3: TGTGCCAGCAGTTACGAGTCGGTGCCGGTGACCTACAATGAGCAGTTCTTC.